This entry concerns a single T cell receptor (beta chain). This specimen comes from a study of cytomegalovirus exposure and HLA in healthy donors. Overall study context: Earlier findings included nearly 120 million unique TCR beta sequences obtained from about 179 million T cells.

The ends lost 2 bases at V and 7 bases at J; junction bases unmatched: 7. The CDR3 loop spans 16 amino acids. CDR1 and CDR2 from the germline V gene are SGHVS and FNYEAQ. Amplification used 60 Vbeta primers and 13 Jbeta primers. Sequencing was performed with immunoSEQ multiplex PCR; in TCRdb, only in-frame clones are kept and a portion is missing. The data show 100,000 or so clones, with around 76% seen just once and around 8.5% held by the top ten. The TCR comes from a man between 40 and 49 years old in good health and CMV-seropositive. V and J are TRBV7-6 and TRBJ2-1; 11 nucleotides match TRBD2. The sequenced material came from PBMCs. The CDR3 sequence is CASSLPRLAGRNEQFF. The CDR3 bases are TGTGCCAGCAGCTTACCCCGACTAGCGGGGAGGAATGAGCAGTTCTTC.